The 26 T cell receptor beta chains below come from one sample, sequenced in a study of blood T cell repertoires in COVID-19. Clones were read by immunoSEQ multiplex PCR, and TCRdb kept only the in-frame ones, dropping some. The sample includes hundreds of thousands of clones, around 80% of them seen just once. The source material was peripheral blood. These receptors were obtained from a woman over 75 with acute or convalescent COVID-19.

This clone was counted only a few times. This sequence joins TRBV7-8 and TRBJ2-2, with D unclear. The V and J ends lost 9 bases and 7 bases respectively, with 21 bases between them. The CDR3 extends over 15 amino acids. Germline-derived CDR1 and CDR2 are SGHVS and FQNEAQ. The CDR3 protein is CASQSHPWAGGELFF. The DNA of the CDR3 is TGTGCCAGTCAATCTCACCCTTGGGCAGGCGGGGAGCTGTTTTTT.

The CDR3 DNA sequence: TGTGCCAGCAGCGGAACAGGGGTCTCTGGAAACACCATATATTTT. Protein sequence: CASSGTGVSGNTIYF. The chain carries TRBV7-2 and TRBJ1-3; 7 bases agree with TRBD1. Losses at the gene ends were 5 bases for V and 0 bases for J; bases not matched to a gene: 4. Germline CDR1 and CDR2: SGHTA and FQGNSA. CDR3 length equals 15 residues.

J is TRBJ2-7 and V is TRBV7-2, with D possibly matching TRBD1 (6 bases). Trimming removed 3 bases from V and 7 bases from J, with 19 bases in between. This CDR3 has 15 residues. CDR1 is SGHTA and CDR2 is FQGNSA in the germline V gene. The CDR3 is CASSLGQHTLREQYF. The DNA of the CDR3 is TGTGCCAGCAGCTTGGGACAACATACACTTCGAGAGCAGTACTTC. The whole variable domain, remainder taken from reference TRBV7-2 and TRBJ2-7, is GAGVSQSPSNKVTEKGKDVELRCDPISGHTALYWYRQSLGQGLEFLIYFQGNSAPDKSGLPSDRFSAERTGGSVSTLTIQRTQQEDSAVYLCASSLGQHTLREQYFGPGTRLTVT.

The chain couples TRBV12-3 or TRBV12-4 to TRBJ2-3, with D tentatively TRBD2 (5 bases). The CDR3 contains 12 residues. The V end lost 5 bases, the J end lost 4 bases, and 7 bases lay between the germline ends. The chain's CDR3 is CASSRDSDTQYF. CDR3 sequence (DNA): TGTGCCAGCAGTCGGGATTCAGATACGCAGTATTTT.

This clone came up once. This rearrangement joins TRBV19 to TRBJ2-7, with D unresolved. The germline V gene has CDR1 LNHDA and CDR2 SQIVND (reference sequence). Trimming shortened V by 5 bases and J by 1 base, and 6 bases separated the two germline ends. CDR3 length equals 12 residues. CDR3 bases: TGTGCCAGTAGTGTACAGTCCTACGAGCAGTACTTC. This codes for CASSVQSYEQYF.

The chain has TRBV2 and TRBJ1-2; D might be TRBD1 (6 bases). The CDR3 totals 14 residues. The V end was cut by 6 bases, the J end by 1 base, with 12 bases between. Germline V gives CDR1 SNHLY, CDR2 FYNNEI. The DNA for the CDR3 is TGTGCCAGCAGCAGGGGAAGGGGTAACTATGGCTACACCTTC. It specifies CASSRGRGNYGYTF.

V usage is TRBV7-6 and J usage is TRBJ2-7, with 7 bases aligning to TRBD1. The CDR3 covers 12 residues. The V gene's germline CDR1 is SGHVS and CDR2 FNYEAQ. Trimming cost V 7 bases and J 5 bases; bases outside gene matches: 5. This CDR3 is CASKGASNEQYF. The CDR3, as DNA: TGTGCCAGCAAGGGGGCGAGTAACGAGCAGTACTTC.

This chain uses TRBV5-6 with TRBJ2-2; weak D call: TRBD2 (7 bases). The germline V gene has CDR1 SGHDT and CDR2 YYEEEE. The CDR3 is 16 residues long. V shed 4 bases and J shed 5 bases, with 18 bases lying between them. The CDR3 region is CASSPLARGGTGELFF. CDR3 DNA: TGTGCCAGCAGCCCCCTCGCGAGGGGGGGTACCGGGGAGCTGTTTTTT.

The rearrangement joins TRBV29-1 to TRBJ2-3, with 7 bases identical to TRBD2. CDR1 is SQVTM and CDR2 is ANQGSEA in the germline V gene. Trimming took 3 bases from V and 10 from J; bases not matched to a gene: 4. The CDR3 sequence is 11 residues long. CDR3 region: CSVDPGGAQYF. CDR3 in DNA: TGCAGCGTTGATCCGGGAGGAGCGCAGTATTTT.

The genes are TRBV19 and TRBJ1-5, with a weak D call TRBD1 (6 bases). The germline CDR1 and CDR2 sequences are LNHDA and SQIVND (reference sequence). The CDR3 sequence is 14 residues long. V lost 4 bases, J lost 5 bases, and 12 bases lay in between. DNA for the CDR3: TGTGCCAGTAGTAACAGGGTTGGGCATCAGCCCCAGCATTTT. It codes for CASSNRVGHQPQHF.

The chain couples TRBV18 to TRBJ1-2; TRBD1 matches 9 bases. The V segment lost 3 bases and the J segment 4 bases; nucleotides outside the gene matches: 6. The V gene's germline CDR1 is KGHSH and CDR2 LQKENI. The CDR3 consists of 15 residues. This CDR3 reads CASSPSDRGFYGYTF. DNA of the CDR3: TGTGCCAGCTCACCGTCGGACAGGGGATTCTATGGCTACACCTTC.

The chain carries TRBV28 and TRBJ2-5; 10 positions agree with TRBD2. Germline-derived CDR1 and CDR2 are MDHEN and SYDVKM. CDR3 size: 13 residues. V lost 5 bases and J lost 10; bases outside the gene matches: 7. CDR3 bases: TGTGCCAGCAGTCCTAGCGGGAGCCGAGGCCAGTACTTC. It yields the protein CASSPSGSRGQYF.

CDR3 sequence: CATGQGKGETQYF. CDR3 coding DNA: TGTGCCACGGGACAGGGGAAAGGGGAGACCCAGTACTTC. The chain couples TRBV12-3 or TRBV12-4 to TRBJ2-5, with 10 bases identical to TRBD1. The CDR3 has 13 residues. The trim removed 10 bases at V and 5 bases at J, leaving 7 bases unmatched.

This clone occurred a few times. The J gene is TRBJ1-6, the V gene TRBV6-1; 7 positions agree with TRBD1. CDR1 is MNHNS, CDR2 SASEGT, per germline. The CDR3 is 17 amino acids. The trim removed 1 base at V and 6 bases at J, leaving 9 bases unmatched. The CDR3 spells CASSEERNRGFNSPLHF. CDR3 DNA: TGTGCCAGCAGTGAAGAGAGGAACAGGGGCTTTAATTCACCCCTCCACTTT.

The chain links TRBV3-1 (or the pseudogene TRBV3-2) to TRBJ1-1; D is undetermined. This CDR3 has 14 residues. Per the germline V gene, CDR1 is LGHDT and CDR2 is YNNKEL (reference sequence). V lost 2 bases and J lost 7, with 14 bases in between. CDR3 region: CASSQRYVSVEAFF. CDR3 nucleotide sequence: TGTGCCAGCAGCCAAAGATATGTTTCGGTTGAAGCTTTCTTT.

The gene calls are TRBV6-6 and TRBJ2-3; 8 bases align to TRBD2. The CDR3 is 15 residues long. Germline CDR1 MNHNY, CDR2 SVGAGI (reference sequence). V lost 3 bases to trimming and J lost 1 base; unmatched junction nucleotides: 3. CDR3 residues: CASSYLREGTDTQYF. CDR3 DNA sequence: TGTGCCAGCAGTTATTTGCGGGAGGGCACAGATACGCAGTATTTT.

V and J are TRBV7-2 and TRBJ1-5; a possible D gene is TRBD1 (5 bases). The germline gives CDR1 SGHTA, CDR2 FQGNSA. This CDR3 comprises 15 residues. Trimming took off 1 base at V and 0 bases at J, with 7 bases between the two ends. The CDR3 loop reads CASSLDRSSNQPQHF. In DNA form, the CDR3 reads TGTGCCAGCAGCTTAGACAGGAGTAGCAATCAGCCCCAGCATTTT. The complete variable domain, with remaining parts taken from reference TRBV7-2 and TRBJ1-5, reads GAGVSQSPSNKVTEKGKDVELRCDPISGHTALYWYRQSLGQGLEFLIYFQGNSAPDKSGLPSDRFSAERTGGSVSTLTIQRTQQEDSAVYLCASSLDRSSNQPQHFGDGTRLSIL.

This chain connects TRBV5-4 to TRBJ2-2, with 8 nucleotides matching TRBD1. J was trimmed by 2 bases and V by 5 bases; bases with no gene match: 5. The CDR3 contains 15 residues. Germline lookup yields CDR1 SGHNT and CDR2 YYREEE (reference sequence). The CDR3 sequence is CASRVGQENTGELFF. DNA for the CDR3: TGTGCCAGCAGGGTGGGACAGGAAAACACCGGGGAGCTGTTTTTT. Based on the CDR3 plus reference TRBV5-4 and TRBJ2-2, the full variable domain is ETGVTQSPTHLIKTRGQQVTLRCSSQSGHNTVSWYQQALGQGPQFIFQYYREEENGRGNFPPRFSGLQFPNYSSELNVNALELDDSALYLCASRVGQENTGELFFGEGSRLTVL.

This chain joins TRBV7-6 and TRBJ1-4; TRBD1 aligns across 7 bases. CDR1 and CDR2 (germline): SGHVS, FNYEAQ. The V and J ends lost 5 bases and 8 bases, in that order; junction bases with no gene match: 14. This CDR3 region has 16 residues. For the CDR3, the DNA is TGTGCCAGCAGCGCCGCAGCTACAGGGGTCGGGGAAAAACTGTTTTTT. This codes for CASSAAATGVGEKLFF.

V gene TRBV11-2 combines with J gene TRBJ2-5; 7 bases line up with TRBD2. The CDR3 covers 15 residues. CDR1 is SGHAT, CDR2 FQNNGV, per germline. V trimming: 6 bases; J trimming: 4 bases; junction bases outside the gene matches: 11. CDR3 sequence reads: CASRGGLGEGETQYF. CDR3 in DNA: TGTGCCAGCAGGGGCGGACTAGGGGAGGGAGAGACCCAGTACTTC.

V usage is TRBV29-1 and J usage is TRBJ2-3; tentatively, D is TRBD1 (5 bases). V was cut by 3 bases and J by 5 bases, with 12 bases left in between. The CDR3 has 13 amino acids. Germline V CDR1 and CDR2: SQVTM, ANQGSEA. The CDR3 DNA reads as TGCAGCGTTGAGGGGCTCCCGGGAGATACGCAGTATTTT. It encodes CSVEGLPGDTQYF.

This rearrangement joins TRBV19 to TRBJ1-2, with a possible D match to TRBD1 (5 bases). The V and J ends lost 5 bases and 4 bases respectively, with 11 bases between them. Germline V lookup: CDR1 LNHDA, CDR2 SQIVND (reference sequence). The CDR3 contains 13 residues. The CDR3 sequence: CASSAGPAYGYTF. The CDR3, as DNA: TGTGCCAGTAGTGCGGGACCGGCCTATGGCTACACCTTC.

The chain combines TRBV28 with TRBJ2-3; the D call may be TRBD1 or TRBD2 (9 bases each). CDR1 and CDR2 from the germline V gene are MDHEN and SYDVKM. Trimming took off 0 bases at V and 0 bases at J, with 25 bases between the two ends. The CDR3 has 21 residues. CDR3 DNA sequence: TGTGCCAGCAGTTTATGGGGGACAGGGTCAATTAGCGGGGGAAGCACAGATACGCAGTATTTT. It translates to CASSLWGTGSISGGSTDTQYF.

This clone was observed a single time. The chain links TRBV2 to TRBJ1-6; the match to TRBD1 covers 7 bases. The CDR3 loop spans 17 amino acids. Per the germline V gene, CDR1 is SNHLY and CDR2 is FYNNEI. Trimming at V came to 4 bases and at J to 7 bases, leaving 13 bases not matched to a gene. The CDR3 region has the DNA TGTGCCAGCAGTGTTTCTCAAACGGGGACAGAGAATTCACCCCTCCACTTT. Protein product: CASSVSQTGTENSPLHF.

The V gene is TRBV30, the J gene TRBJ2-1; the match to TRBD2 covers 8 bases. Germline CDR1 is GTSNPN and CDR2 is SVGIG (reference sequence). CDR3 length: 15 residues. J was trimmed by 8 bases and V by 2 bases; bases with no gene match: 11. The CDR3 loop is CAWSSPGFSGDEQFF. CDR3 DNA sequence: TGTGCCTGGAGTTCCCCAGGGTTTAGCGGGGATGAGCAGTTCTTC.

The DNA of the CDR3 is TGTGCCTCGAAGGTGTCTCCGGGAAGCAATCAGCCCCAGCATTTT. This codes for CASKVSPGSNQPQHF. J is TRBJ1-5 and V is TRBV2; unclear D gene. The germline V and J ends were trimmed by 11 bases and 1 base, with 18 bases remaining between them. Germline-derived CDR1 and CDR2 are SNHLY and FYNNEI. The CDR3 consists of 15 residues. The whole variable domain, remainder taken from reference TRBV2 and TRBJ1-5, is EPEVTQTPSHQVTQMGQEVILRCVPISNHLYFYWYRQILGQKVEFLVSFYNNEISEKSEIFDDQFSVERPDGSNFTLKIRSTKLEDSAMYFCASKVSPGSNQPQHFGDGTRLSIL.